This TCR beta chain stems from a study of technical replicates of blood from a few donors. Germline V gene lookup returns CDR1 MNHEY and CDR2 SVGAGI. V dropped 5 bases and J dropped 5 bases, with 15 bases sitting between them. The CDR3 totals 14 residues. The repertoire was sequenced with immunoSEQ multiplex PCR; TCRdb's copy has only in-frame clones and lacks some. Of tens of thousands of clones in the sample, 88% were seen once. The J gene is TRBJ2-5, the V gene TRBV6-5; no clear D gene. Material for sequencing was PBMCs. This clonotype was obtained from a human donor in good health. Some clones in this sample may be carry-over from other donors' samples. The CDR3 DNA sequence: TGTGCCAGCAGTGTTCCCGGTAGATGGGAGACCCAGTACTTC. Translation: CASSVPGRWETQYF.